Following are 30 T cell receptor beta chains from one sample sequenced in a study of cytomegalovirus exposure and HLA in healthy donors. In the PCR, 60 Vbeta and 13 Jbeta primers were used. The table came from immunoSEQ multiplex PCR; TCRdb's copy has only in-frame clones and leaves some out. The table includes fewer than 150,000 clones, 60% to 80% detected once. Material: PBMCs. Receptors were obtained from a woman aged 25 to 39 in good health and CMV-seronegative.

This clone was picked up a small number of times. V is TRBV5-8 and J is TRBJ1-4, with 7 bases fitting TRBD1. The CDR3 runs to 15 residues. CDR1 SGHTS and CDR2 YDEGEE come from the germline V gene. V shed 1 base and J 5 bases; nucleotides not matched to a gene: 5. The CDR3 sequence: CASSLYETGNEKLFF. The CDR3 DNA reads TGTGCCAGCAGCTTGTACGAGACAGGGAATGAAAAACTGTTTTTT.

V gene TRBV6-6 combines with J gene TRBJ1-6; D gene unclear. Trimming removed 6 bases from V and 9 bases from J, with 18 bases in between. Germline CDR1 MNHNY, CDR2 SVGAGI (reference sequence). The CDR3 sequence is 15 residues long. For the CDR3, the DNA is TGTGCCAGCAGCAGCCACCTGGGCTTCACTTCACCCCTCCACTTT. It codes for CASSSHLGFTSPLHF.

This rearrangement joins TRBV9 to TRBJ1-3, with D possibly TRBD1 on 5 matching bases. CDR1 is SGDLS and CDR2 is YYNGEE in the germline V gene. There are 12 residues in the CDR3. V lost 4 bases and J lost 8, with 10 bases in between. The CDR3 DNA reads as TGTGCCAGCAGCTCCCCCAGGGACACCATATATTTT. Translation gives CASSSPRDTIYF.

The CDR3 loop reads CASSYGGIDSNQPQHF. The CDR3 DNA follows: TGTGCCAGCAGTTACGGAGGGATCGATAGCAATCAGCCCCAGCATTTT. This chain joins TRBV6-5 and TRBJ1-5; no firm D call. The CDR3 consists of 16 residues. CDR1 is MNHEY and CDR2 is SVGAGI in the germline V gene. Trimming left V 2 bases short and J 0 bases short, with 11 bases between.

This chain joins TRBV5-4 and TRBJ2-1; 7 bases fit TRBD2. CDR3 length: 16 residues. The germline V gene encodes CDR1 SGHNT and CDR2 YYREEE (reference sequence). V was pared by 4 bases and J by 2 bases, with 9 bases of the junction left unmatched. This CDR3 is CASSPRGGSPYNEQFF. As DNA, the CDR3 is TGTGCCAGCAGCCCCCGGGGAGGGAGTCCCTACAATGAGCAGTTCTTC. Together with reference TRBV5-4 and TRBJ2-1, the CDR3 gives the full variable domain: ETGVTQSPTHLIKTRGQQVTLRCSSQSGHNTVSWYQQALGQGPQFIFQYYREEENGRGNFPPRFSGLQFPNYSSELNVNALELDDSALYLCASSPRGGSPYNEQFFGPGTRLTVL.

CDR3: CASSQAYPDSNQPQHF. The CDR3 DNA sequence: TGTGCCAGCAGCCAAGCATACCCAGATAGCAATCAGCCCCAGCATTTT. The chain has TRBV4-2 and TRBJ1-5; D is unclear. Germline V gene data show CDR1 as LGHNA and CDR2 as YNFKEQ. Trimming stripped 1 base from V and 0 bases from J, with 10 bases between. This CDR3 region has 16 residues.

The chain recombines TRBV6-5 with TRBJ2-7; TRBD1 matches at 7 bases. Germline V lookup: CDR1 MNHEY, CDR2 SVGAGI. The CDR3 is made up of 12 amino acids. Trimming at V came to 6 bases and at J to 6 bases, leaving 5 bases not matched to a gene. The CDR3 region is CASRTQGIEQYF. The CDR3 DNA follows: TGTGCCAGCAGAACACAGGGGATCGAGCAGTACTTC.

The chain joins TRBV19 to TRBJ2-3, with 10 bases that match TRBD1. V gave up 5 bases and J gave up 6 bases; unmatched junction bases: 8. Germline CDR1 and CDR2: LNHDA and SQIVND (reference sequence). The CDR3 runs to 15 residues. CDR3: CASSLGTGVGDTQYF. In DNA form, the CDR3 reads TGTGCCAGTAGTCTCGGGACAGGGGTGGGGGATACGCAGTATTTT.

This clone was recorded only once. The chain carries TRBV27 and TRBJ1-1; possible D gene TRBD1, 5 bases. Germline CDR1 and CDR2: MNHEY and SMNVEV (reference sequence). V dropped 2 bases and J dropped 6 bases, with 7 bases sitting between them. The CDR3 is 12 residues long. The CDR3 sequence: CASSLGGSEAFF. The CDR3 DNA reads as TGTGCCAGCAGTTTAGGGGGGTCTGAAGCTTTCTTT.

The chain links TRBV28 to TRBJ2-1, with D possibly matching TRBD2 (5 bases). V dropped 3 bases and J dropped 4 bases, with 10 bases sitting between them. This CDR3 region has 14 residues. Germline V lookup: CDR1 MDHEN, CDR2 SYDVKM. The chain's CDR3 is CASSFPGGYNEQFF. The CDR3 nucleotides are TGTGCCAGCAGTTTCCCAGGAGGTTACAATGAGCAGTTCTTC.

The chain couples TRBV7-9 to TRBJ2-7, with 10 bases that match TRBD1. This CDR3 region has 14 residues. Trimming at V came to 4 bases and at J to 3 bases, leaving 3 bases not matched to a gene. CDR1 is SEHNR and CDR2 is FQNEAQ in the germline V gene (reference sequence). Here the CDR3 reads CASSWGTGDYEQYV. CDR3 DNA sequence: TGTGCCAGCAGCTGGGGGACAGGGGACTACGAGCAGTACGTC.

The chain couples TRBV25-1 to TRBJ2-5; TRBD2 aligns across 7 bases. V was pared by 11 bases and J by 5 bases, with 5 bases of the junction left unmatched. CDR3 size: 11 residues. The V gene's germline CDR1 is MGHDK and CDR2 SYGVNS. The CDR3 spells CAGRAGETQYF. CDR3 nucleotide sequence: TGTGCCGGGAGGGCGGGTGAGACCCAGTACTTC.

To note about this clone: The same CDR3 also results from other DNA sequences found in this sample. The gene calls are TRBV7-3 and TRBJ2-5; D is unresolved. CDR1 SGHTA and CDR2 FQGTGA come from the germline V gene. This CDR3 comprises 14 residues. Trimming cost V 5 bases and J 2 bases, with 12 bases left between them. The CDR3 sequence is CASSPTGLQETQYF. The DNA for the CDR3 is TGTGCCAGCAGCCCCACCGGTCTTCAAGAGACCCAGTACTTC. The full variable domain, rest sourced from reference TRBV7-3 and TRBJ2-5, is GAGVSQTPSNKVTEKGKYVELRCDPISGHTALYWYRQSLGQGPEFLIYFQGTGAADDSGLPNDRFFAVRPEGSVSTLKIQRTERGDSAVYLCASSPTGLQETQYFGPGTRLLVL.

The chain joins TRBV14 to TRBJ2-2, with D perhaps TRBD2 (5 bases). CDR3 length: 15 amino acids. The V gene lost 4 bases and the J gene lost 0 bases, with 9 bases spanning the gap. Germline V gene sequence: CDR1 SGHDN, CDR2 FVKESK. CDR3 DNA sequence: TGTGCCAGCAGCCTCGGACTTCCGAACACCGGGGAGCTGTTTTTT. Translated: CASSLGLPNTGELFF. The variable domain in full, with the rest retrieved from reference TRBV14 and TRBJ2-2, is EAGVTQFPSHSVIEKGQTVTLRCDPISGHDNLYWYRRVMGKEIKFLLHFVKESKQDESGMPNNRFLAERTGGTYSTLKVQPAELEDSGVYFCASSLGLPNTGELFFGEGSRLTVL.

The chain recombines TRBV29-1 with TRBJ1-4, with 11 nucleotides matching TRBD1. V gave up 5 bases and J gave up 0 bases; unmatched junction bases: 2. Germline CDR1 reads SQVTM; CDR2 reads ANQGSEA. This CDR3 spans 15 amino acids. CDR3 residues: CSVRDRGATNEKLFF. The CDR3 nucleotides read TGCAGCGTTCGGGACAGGGGGGCAACTAATGAAAAACTGTTTTTT. Full variable domain (missing parts from reference TRBV29-1 and TRBJ1-4): SAVISQKPSRDICQRGTSLTIQCQVDSQVTMMFWYRQQPGQSLTLIATANQGSEATYESGFVIDKFPISRPNLTFSTLTVSNMSPEDSSIYLCSVRDRGATNEKLFFGSGTQLSVL.

The chain is built from TRBV12-5 and TRBJ1-5, with TRBD1 matching over 9 bases. The length of the CDR3 is 20 residues. Germline V gene sequence: CDR1 LGHNT, CDR2 FRNRAP. The junction had 17 bases not matched to a gene; V was cut back by 5 bases and J by 0 bases. The CDR3 loop is CASGPPLMDRGLYSNQPQHF. The CDR3 DNA sequence: TGTGCTAGTGGTCCACCGTTGATGGACAGGGGCCTTTATAGCAATCAGCCCCAGCATTTT.

In its sample, this clone was seen once. This chain links TRBV7-8 with TRBJ1-3; TRBD1 is a possible D gene (5 bases). V was trimmed by 6 bases and J by 0 bases, leaving 12 bases between them. The CDR3 loop spans 15 amino acids. Germline V gene sequence: CDR1 SGHVS, CDR2 FQNEAQ. The CDR3 protein is CASRPGGSSGNTIYF. The CDR3 bases are TGTGCCAGCAGACCTGGGGGGAGCTCTGGAAACACCATATATTTT.

The V and J genes are TRBV9 and TRBJ2-5; tentatively, D is TRBD1 (6 bases). Germline CDR1 SGDLS, CDR2 YYNGEE. The CDR3 is made up of 14 amino acids. Trimming pared 1 base from V and 4 bases from J, leaving 11 bases between. CDR3 region: CASSVSQGGETQYF. CDR3 DNA: TGTGCCAGCAGCGTATCACAGGGCGGAGAGACCCAGTACTTC.

The chain joins TRBV28 to TRBJ2-7; TRBD1 aligns across 10 bases. The germline V gene encodes CDR1 MDHEN and CDR2 SYDVKM. Trimming took 6 bases from V and 6 from J; bases not matched to a gene: 14. This CDR3 region has 16 residues. CDR3: CASSLLPGQGLIEQYV. CDR3 DNA: TGTGCCAGCAGCCTCCTTCCGGGACAGGGGCTGATCGAGCAGTACGTC.

The chain joins TRBV19 to TRBJ1-6; a weak D match, TRBD1 (5 bases). This CDR3 has 15 residues. Germline lookup yields CDR1 LNHDA and CDR2 SQIVND (reference sequence). V shed 6 bases and J shed 0 bases, with 9 bases lying between them. CDR3 coding DNA: TGTGCCAGTAGGACAGACAACTCCTATAATTCACCCCTCCACTTT. Amino acid sequence: CASRTDNSYNSPLHF.

The chain combines TRBV7-9 with TRBJ1-1; the D gene is possibly TRBD1 (5 bases). Per the germline V gene, CDR1 is SEHNR and CDR2 is FQNEAQ (reference sequence). The CDR3 runs to 16 residues. V dropped 1 base and J dropped 0 bases, with 12 bases sitting between them. CDR3 sequence (DNA): TGTGCCAGCAGCTTAGGGGGCGGGATGATGAACACTGAAGCTTTCTTT. Amino acids: CASSLGGGMMNTEAFF.

The chain carries TRBV19 and TRBJ2-6, with D possibly TRBD1 on 6 matching bases. Deletions cut 2 bases from V and 2 bases from J, with 13 bases between. This CDR3 comprises 17 residues. Germline V gives CDR1 LNHDA, CDR2 SQIVND (reference sequence). The CDR3 loop reads CASSITGFEAGANVLTF. The CDR3 DNA reads as TGTGCCAGTAGTATAACAGGGTTCGAAGCTGGGGCCAACGTCCTGACTTTC. Filled out from reference TRBV19 and TRBJ2-6, the complete variable domain reads DGGITQSPKYLFRKEGQNVTLSCEQNLNHDAMYWYRQDPGQGLRLIYYSQIVNDFQKGDIAEGYSVSREKKESFPLTVTSAQKNPTAFYLCASSITGFEAGANVLTFGAGSRLTVL.

J is TRBJ1-2 and V is TRBV11-1; 7 bases map to TRBD1. The CDR3 runs 14 residues. V lost 5 bases, J lost 5 bases, and 8 bases stayed unmatched. Germline CDR1 SGHAT, CDR2 FQDESV (reference sequence). CDR3 residues: CASSRGTADYGYTF. Written as DNA, the CDR3 is TGTGCCAGCAGCCGCGGGACAGCAGATTATGGCTACACCTTC. Based on the CDR3 plus reference TRBV11-1 and TRBJ1-2, the full variable domain is EAEVAQSPRYKITEKSQAVAFWCDPISGHATLYWYRQILGQGPELLVQFQDESVVDDSQLPKDRFSAERLKGVDSTLKIQPAELGDSAMYLCASSRGTADYGYTFGSGTRLTVV.

The table lists this clone with a count of one. The rearrangement uses TRBV6-1 and TRBJ2-5; unclear D gene. The CDR3 has 14 residues. The V end was cut by 2 bases, the J end by 2 bases, with 9 bases between. Per germline, CDR1 MNHNS and CDR2 SASEGT. The CDR3 here is CASSERGQQETQYF. CDR3 sequence (DNA): TGTGCCAGCAGTGAAAGAGGTCAGCAAGAGACCCAGTACTTC.

V and J are TRBV7-9 and TRBJ2-6; 8 nucleotides agree with TRBD1. Germline loops: CDR1 SEHNR, CDR2 FQNEAQ (reference sequence). The CDR3 has 16 amino acids. The V gene end was trimmed by 6 bases and the J gene end by 4 bases; junction bases not matched to a gene: 8. Here the CDR3 DNA reads TGTGCCAGCAGGGTTCAGGGGGCTTCAGGGGCCAACGTCCTGACTTTC. The encoded protein is CASRVQGASGANVLTF. Filled out from reference TRBV7-9 and TRBJ2-6, the complete variable domain reads DTGVSQNPRHKITKRGQNVTFRCDPISEHNRLYWYRQTLGQGPEFLTYFQNEAQLEKSRLLSDRFSAERPKGSFSTLEIQRTEQGDSAMYLCASRVQGASGANVLTFGAGSRLTVL.

This clone occurred a few times. The genes are TRBV15 and TRBJ2-1; D is uncertain. Germline V lookup: CDR1 LNHNV, CDR2 YYDKDF (reference sequence). V was trimmed by 0 bases and J by 3 bases, leaving 6 bases between them. The CDR3 length is 14 residues. CDR3 nucleotide sequence: TGTGCCACCAGCAGAGATTTCGGCTACAATGAGCAGTTCTTC. It is translated as CATSRDFGYNEQFF.

This rearrangement joins TRBV9 to TRBJ1-2; 8 bases align to TRBD1. The CDR3 runs to 14 residues. The trim removed 2 bases at V and 4 bases at J, leaving 4 bases unmatched. In germline, CDR1 is SGDLS, CDR2 YYNGEE. The chain's CDR3 is CASSVGQVGYGYTF. CDR3 coding DNA: TGTGCCAGCAGCGTGGGACAGGTGGGCTATGGCTACACCTTC. Supplemented by reference TRBV9 and TRBJ1-2, the full variable domain reads DSGVTQTPKHLITATGQRVTLRCSPRSGDLSVYWYQQSLDQGLQFLIQYYNGEERAKGNILERFSAQQFPDLHSELNLSSLELGDSALYFCASSVGQVGYGYTFGSGTRLTVV.

The chain has TRBV2 and TRBJ1-4, with 9 bases matching TRBD1. Germline trimming cut 4 bases from V and 8 bases from J; bases unmatched to any gene: 2. CDR3 length equals 13 residues. The V gene's germline CDR1 is SNHLY and CDR2 FYNNEI. The CDR3 is CASSGGTGEKLFF. CDR3 bases: TGTGCCAGCAGTGGCGGGACAGGGGAAAAACTGTTTTTT.

V gene TRBV27 combines with J gene TRBJ2-6, with D tentatively TRBD2 (5 bases). The CDR3 contains 17 residues. Per germline, CDR1 MNHEY and CDR2 SMNVEV (reference sequence). Trimming took off 1 base at V and 0 bases at J, with 10 bases between the two ends. In nucleotides, the CDR3 is TGTGCCAGCAGTTTATATGGGGAGATCTCTGGGGCCAACGTCCTGACTTTC. Its translation: CASSLYGEISGANVLTF.

The V gene is TRBV6-1, the J gene TRBJ1-4; no firm D call. Between the trimmed V and J ends, which lost 3 bases and 5 bases, there was a span of 16 bases. The CDR3 has 16 amino acids. CDR1 is MNHNS, CDR2 SASEGT, per germline. Written as DNA, the CDR3 is TGTGCCAGCAGTGAGGATACCGGGATCTTCAATGAAAAACTGTTTTTT. Amino acid sequence: CASSEDTGIFNEKLFF.